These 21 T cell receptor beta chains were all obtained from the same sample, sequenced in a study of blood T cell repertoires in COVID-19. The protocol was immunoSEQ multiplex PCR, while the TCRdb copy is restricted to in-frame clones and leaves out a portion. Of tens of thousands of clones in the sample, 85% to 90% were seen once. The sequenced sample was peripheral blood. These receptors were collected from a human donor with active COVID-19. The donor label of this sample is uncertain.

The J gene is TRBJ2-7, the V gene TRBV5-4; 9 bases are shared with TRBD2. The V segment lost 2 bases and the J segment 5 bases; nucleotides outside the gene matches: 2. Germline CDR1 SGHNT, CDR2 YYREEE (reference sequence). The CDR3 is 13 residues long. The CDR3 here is CASSFSGRHEQYF. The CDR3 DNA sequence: TGTGCCAGCAGCTTTAGCGGGAGACACGAGCAGTACTTC.

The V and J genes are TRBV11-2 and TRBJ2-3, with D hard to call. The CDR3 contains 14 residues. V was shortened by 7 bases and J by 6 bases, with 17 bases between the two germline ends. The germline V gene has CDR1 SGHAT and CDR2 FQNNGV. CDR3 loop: CASTRAPGRDTQYF. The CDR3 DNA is TGTGCCAGCACCCGCGCGCCCGGTCGGGATACGCAGTATTTT.

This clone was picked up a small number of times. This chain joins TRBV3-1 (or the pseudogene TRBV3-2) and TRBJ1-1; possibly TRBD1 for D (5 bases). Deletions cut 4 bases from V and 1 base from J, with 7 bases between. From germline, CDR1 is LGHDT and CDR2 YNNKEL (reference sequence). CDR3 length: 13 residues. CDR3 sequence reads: CASSPTENTEAFF. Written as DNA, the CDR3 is TGTGCCAGCAGCCCGACAGAGAACACTGAAGCTTTCTTT.

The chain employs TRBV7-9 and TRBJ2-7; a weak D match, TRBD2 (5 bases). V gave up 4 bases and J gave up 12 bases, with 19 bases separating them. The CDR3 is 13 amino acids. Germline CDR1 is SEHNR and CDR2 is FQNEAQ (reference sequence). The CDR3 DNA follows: TGTGCCAGCAGCTCCCGAACCGGGATCCTTCGGTACTTC. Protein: CASSSRTGILRYF.

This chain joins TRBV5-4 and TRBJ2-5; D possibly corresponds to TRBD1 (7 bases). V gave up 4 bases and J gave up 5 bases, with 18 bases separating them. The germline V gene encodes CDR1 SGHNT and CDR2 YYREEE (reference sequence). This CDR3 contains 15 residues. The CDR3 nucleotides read TGTGCCAGCAGCAGAGGGGGCGCGGGATTCGAGACCCAGTACTTC. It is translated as CASSRGGAGFETQYF.

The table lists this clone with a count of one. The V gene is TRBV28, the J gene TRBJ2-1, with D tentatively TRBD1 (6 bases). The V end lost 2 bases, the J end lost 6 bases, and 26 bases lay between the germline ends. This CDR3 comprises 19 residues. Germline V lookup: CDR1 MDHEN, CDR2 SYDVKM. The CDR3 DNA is TGTGCCAGCAGTTTAATTGGGTCAGAGGAAGGGGGTTCCCTCAATGAGCAGTTCTTC. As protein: CASSLIGSEEGGSLNEQFF.

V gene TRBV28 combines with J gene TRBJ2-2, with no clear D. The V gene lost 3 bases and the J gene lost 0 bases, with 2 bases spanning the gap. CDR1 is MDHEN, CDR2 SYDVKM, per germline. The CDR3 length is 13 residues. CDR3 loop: CASSFANTGELFF. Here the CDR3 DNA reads TGTGCCAGCAGTTTCGCGAACACCGGGGAGCTGTTTTTT.

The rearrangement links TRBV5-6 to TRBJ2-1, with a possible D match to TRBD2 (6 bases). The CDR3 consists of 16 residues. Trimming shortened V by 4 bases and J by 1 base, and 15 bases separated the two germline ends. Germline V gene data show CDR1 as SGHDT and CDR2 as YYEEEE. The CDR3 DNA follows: TGTGCCAGCAGCCTCTTACTAGCTCAGTCCTACAATGAGCAGTTCTTC. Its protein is CASSLLLAQSYNEQFF. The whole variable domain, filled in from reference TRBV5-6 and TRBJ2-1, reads DAGVTQSPTHLIKTRGQQVTLRCSPKSGHDTVSWYQQALGQGPQFIFQYYEEEERQRGNFPDRFSGHQFPNYSSELNVNALLLGDSALYLCASSLLLAQSYNEQFFGPGTRLTVL.

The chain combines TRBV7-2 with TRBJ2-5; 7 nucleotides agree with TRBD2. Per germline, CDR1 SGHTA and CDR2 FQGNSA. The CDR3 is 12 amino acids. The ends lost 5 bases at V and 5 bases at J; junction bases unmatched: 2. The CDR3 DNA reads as TGTGCCAGCAGCCGGGGAGGGGAGACCCAGTACTTC. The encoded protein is CASSRGGETQYF.

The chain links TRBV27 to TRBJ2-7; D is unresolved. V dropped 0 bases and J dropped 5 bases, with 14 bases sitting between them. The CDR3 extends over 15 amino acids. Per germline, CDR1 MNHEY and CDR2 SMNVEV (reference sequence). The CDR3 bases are TGTGCCAGCAGTTTATCTCCAGGCCCGTTCCACGAGCAGTACTTC. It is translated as CASSLSPGPFHEQYF.

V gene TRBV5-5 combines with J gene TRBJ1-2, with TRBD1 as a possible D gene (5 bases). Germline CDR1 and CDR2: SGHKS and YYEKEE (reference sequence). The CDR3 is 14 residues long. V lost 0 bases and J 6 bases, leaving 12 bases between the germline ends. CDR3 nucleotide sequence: TGTGCCAGCAGCTTGGAGCAGGGAAGGGATGGCTACACCTTC. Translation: CASSLEQGRDGYTF. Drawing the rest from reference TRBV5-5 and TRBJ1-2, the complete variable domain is DAGVTQSPTHLIKTRGQQVTLRCSPISGHKSVSWYQQVLGQGPQFIFQYYEKEERGRGNFPDRFSARQFPNYSSELNVNALLLGDSALYLCASSLEQGRDGYTFGSGTRLTVV.

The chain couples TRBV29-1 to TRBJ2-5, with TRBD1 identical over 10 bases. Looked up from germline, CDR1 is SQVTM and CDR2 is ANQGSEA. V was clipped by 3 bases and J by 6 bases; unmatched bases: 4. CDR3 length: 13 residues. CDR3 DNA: TGCAGCGTTGAGGGACAGGGGAGTAAGACCCAGTACTTC. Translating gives CSVEGQGSKTQYF.

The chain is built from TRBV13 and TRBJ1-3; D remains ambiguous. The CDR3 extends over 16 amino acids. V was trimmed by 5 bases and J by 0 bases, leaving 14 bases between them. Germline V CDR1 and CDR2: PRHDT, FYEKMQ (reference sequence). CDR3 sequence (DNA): TGTGCCAGCAGCCCGCCGGGAGGATTCTCTGGAAACACCATATATTTT. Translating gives CASSPPGGFSGNTIYF.

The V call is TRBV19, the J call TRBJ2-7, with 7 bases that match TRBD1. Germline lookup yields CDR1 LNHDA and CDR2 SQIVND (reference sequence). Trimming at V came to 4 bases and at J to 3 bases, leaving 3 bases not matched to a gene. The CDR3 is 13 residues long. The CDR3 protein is CASSKQGSYEQYF. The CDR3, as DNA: TGTGCCAGTAGTAAACAGGGGAGCTACGAGCAGTACTTC.

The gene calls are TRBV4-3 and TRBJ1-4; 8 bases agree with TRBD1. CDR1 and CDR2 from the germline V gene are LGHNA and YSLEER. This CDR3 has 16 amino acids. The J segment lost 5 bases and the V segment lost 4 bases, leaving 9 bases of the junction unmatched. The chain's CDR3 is CASSRYRQGRNEKLFF. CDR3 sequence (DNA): TGCGCCAGCAGCCGATACCGACAGGGGCGAAATGAAAAACTGTTTTTT.

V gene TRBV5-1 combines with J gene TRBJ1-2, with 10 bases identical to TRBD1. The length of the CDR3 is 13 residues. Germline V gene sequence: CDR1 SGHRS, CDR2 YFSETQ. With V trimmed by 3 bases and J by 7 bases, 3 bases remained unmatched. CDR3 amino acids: CASSWGDRGGYTF. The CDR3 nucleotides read TGCGCCAGCAGCTGGGGGGACAGGGGTGGCTACACCTTC.

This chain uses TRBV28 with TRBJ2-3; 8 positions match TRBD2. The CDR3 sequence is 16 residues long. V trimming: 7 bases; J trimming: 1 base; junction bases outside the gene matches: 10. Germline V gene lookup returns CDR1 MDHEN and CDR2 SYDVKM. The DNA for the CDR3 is TGTGCCAGCATCCCAAGGGCGACTAGCGGCACAGATACGCAGTATTTT. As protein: CASIPRATSGTDTQYF.

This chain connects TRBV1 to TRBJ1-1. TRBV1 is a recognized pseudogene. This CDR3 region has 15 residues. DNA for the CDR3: TGCACCAGCAGCCAAGATGGAGATATGAACACTGAAGCTTTCTTT. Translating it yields CTSSQDGDMNTEAFF.

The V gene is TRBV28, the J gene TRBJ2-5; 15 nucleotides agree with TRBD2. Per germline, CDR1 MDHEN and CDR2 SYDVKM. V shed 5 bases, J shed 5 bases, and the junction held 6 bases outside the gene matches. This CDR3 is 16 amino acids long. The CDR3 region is CASSPGLAGGRETQYF. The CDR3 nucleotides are TGTGCCAGCAGTCCGGGACTAGCGGGGGGAAGGGAGACCCAGTACTTC.

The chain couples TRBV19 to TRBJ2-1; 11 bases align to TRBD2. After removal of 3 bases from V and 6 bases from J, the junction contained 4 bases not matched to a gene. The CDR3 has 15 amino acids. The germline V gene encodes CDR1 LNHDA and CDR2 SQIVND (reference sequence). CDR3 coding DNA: TGTGCCAGTAGTATGCTAGCGGGAGGTGGCAATGAGCAGTTCTTC. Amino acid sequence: CASSMLAGGGNEQFF. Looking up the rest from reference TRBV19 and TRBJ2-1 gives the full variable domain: DGGITQSPKYLFRKEGQNVTLSCEQNLNHDAMYWYRQDPGQGLRLIYYSQIVNDFQKGDIAEGYSVSREKKESFPLTVTSAQKNPTAFYLCASSMLAGGGNEQFFGPGTRLTVL.

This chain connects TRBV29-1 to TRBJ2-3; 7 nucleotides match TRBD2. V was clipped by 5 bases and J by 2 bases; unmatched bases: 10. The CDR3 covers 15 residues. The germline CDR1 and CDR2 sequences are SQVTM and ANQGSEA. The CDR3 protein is CSVPERGGSTDTQYF. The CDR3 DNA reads TGCAGCGTTCCCGAGCGGGGCGGGTCCACAGATACGCAGTATTTT.